This T cell receptor beta chain was observed in a study of blood T cell repertoires in COVID-19. Germline CDR1 and CDR2: KGHSH and LQKENI. CDR3 size: 13 residues. V was pared by 0 bases and J by 5 bases, with 4 bases between. Clones were read by immunoSEQ multiplex PCR, and TCRdb kept only the in-frame ones, dropping some. Counted here are roughly 190,000 clones, around 94% occurring once; the ten biggest clones make up around 0.8%. The receptor was derived from a man younger than 45 with COVID-19, enrolled during active disease. The chain recombines TRBV18 with TRBJ2-2, with D unclear. The sample consisted of peripheral blood. The CDR3 sequence: CASSPPSTGELFF. In nucleotides, the CDR3 is TGTGCCAGCTCACCACCATCGACCGGGGAGCTGTTTTTT.